This T cell receptor beta chain is drawn from a study of T cell responses to AZD1222 COVID-19 vaccine. This clone was observed once. The table came from immunoSEQ multiplex PCR; TCRdb's copy has only in-frame clones and leaves some out. The sample consists of some 120,000 clones, around 91% of them appearing once. In germline, CDR1 is SGHAT, CDR2 FQDESV (reference sequence). The CDR3 contains 15 residues. The germline V and J ends were trimmed by 5 bases and 4 bases, with 16 bases remaining between them. The chain links TRBV11-1 to TRBJ2-3; D might be TRBD2 (6 bases). The clonotype was recovered from an adult who received the AZD1222 COVID-19 vaccine. This specimen consisted of peripheral blood, obtained 28 days after the second AZD1222 dose. CDR3 in amino acids: CASSPGARRADTQYF. The CDR3, as DNA: TGTGCCAGCAGCCCCGGGGCCAGGAGGGCAGATACGCAGTATTTT.